This paragraph covers one T cell receptor beta chain sequence. The CDR3 ends on some other residue instead of the conserved phenylalanine or tryptophan, so this is likely a read error. No DNA is shown, since the ends of the CDR3 on it are uncertain; the CDR3 is the one TCRdb lists. Germline assignment: CDR1 SGHAT and CDR2 FQNNGV. 13 amino acids form the CDR3, both terminal residues included. CDR3 regions of TCR beta were amplified from RNA transcripts. The first-round RT-PCR employed HTBI primers together with the Qiagen OneStep RT-PCR kit. A multiplex PCR was then performed as the second round. TCRdb re-called the multiplex PCR reads through MiXCR, storing one row per CDR3 protein. The sample has around 1,200,000 distinct CDR3 sequences, less than 45% seen once. This entry comes from a study of Graves' ophthalmopathy and Graves' hyperthyroidism.

The TCR comes from an adult man with Graves' hyperthyroidism. The genes are TRBV11-2 and TRBJ1-1. The sample comprised peripheral blood or thyroid tissue (not recorded which). CDR3: CASSPDPRTEAFS.